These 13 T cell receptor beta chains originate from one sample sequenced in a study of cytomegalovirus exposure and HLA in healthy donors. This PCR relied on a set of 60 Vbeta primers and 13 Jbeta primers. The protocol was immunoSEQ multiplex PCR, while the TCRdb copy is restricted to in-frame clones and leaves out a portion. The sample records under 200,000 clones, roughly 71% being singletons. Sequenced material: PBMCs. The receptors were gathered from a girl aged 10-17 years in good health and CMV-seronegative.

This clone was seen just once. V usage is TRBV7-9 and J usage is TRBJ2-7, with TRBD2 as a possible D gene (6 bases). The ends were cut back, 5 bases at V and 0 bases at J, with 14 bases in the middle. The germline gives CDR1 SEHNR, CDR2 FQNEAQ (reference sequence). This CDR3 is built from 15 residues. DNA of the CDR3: TGTGCCAGCAGCCCCCCGCGGGGACTCTCCTACGAGCAGTACTTC. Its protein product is CASSPPRGLSYEQYF.

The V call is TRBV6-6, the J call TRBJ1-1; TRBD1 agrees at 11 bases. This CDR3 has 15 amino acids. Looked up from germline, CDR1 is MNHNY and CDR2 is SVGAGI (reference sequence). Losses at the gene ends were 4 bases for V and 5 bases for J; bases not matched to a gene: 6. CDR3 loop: CASSSGQGAETEAFF. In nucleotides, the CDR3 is TGTGCCAGCAGTTCAGGACAGGGGGCGGAAACTGAAGCTTTCTTT.

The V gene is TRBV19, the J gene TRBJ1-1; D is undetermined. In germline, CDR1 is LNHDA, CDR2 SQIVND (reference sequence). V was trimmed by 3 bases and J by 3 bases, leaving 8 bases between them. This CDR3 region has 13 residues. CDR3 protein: CASSIMEDTEAFF. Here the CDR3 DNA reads TGTGCCAGTAGTATCATGGAGGACACTGAAGCTTTCTTT.

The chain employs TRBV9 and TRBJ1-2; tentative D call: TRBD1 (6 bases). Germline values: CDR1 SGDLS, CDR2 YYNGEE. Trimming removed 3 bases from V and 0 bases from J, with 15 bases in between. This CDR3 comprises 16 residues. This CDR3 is CASSAGNRVPNYGYTF. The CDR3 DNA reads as TGTGCCAGCAGCGCCGGCAACAGGGTCCCTAACTATGGCTACACCTTC.

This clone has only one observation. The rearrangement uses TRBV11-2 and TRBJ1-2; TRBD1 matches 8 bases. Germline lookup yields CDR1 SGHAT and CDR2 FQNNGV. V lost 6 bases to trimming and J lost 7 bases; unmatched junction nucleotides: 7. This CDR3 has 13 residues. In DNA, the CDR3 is TGTGCCAGCAGTCCCTCGACAGGGGTTGGCTACACCTTC. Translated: CASSPSTGVGYTF.

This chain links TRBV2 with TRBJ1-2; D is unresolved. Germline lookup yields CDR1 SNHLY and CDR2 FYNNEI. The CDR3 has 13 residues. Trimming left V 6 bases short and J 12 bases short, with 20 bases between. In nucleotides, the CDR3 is TGTGCCAGCAGGGGAGGTGAAGGGAGGATCAACACCTTC. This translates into CASRGGEGRINTF.

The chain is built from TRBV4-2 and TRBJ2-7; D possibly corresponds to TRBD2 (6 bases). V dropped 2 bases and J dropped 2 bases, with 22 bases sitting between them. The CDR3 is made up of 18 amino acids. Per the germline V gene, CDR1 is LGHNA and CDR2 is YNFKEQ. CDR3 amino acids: CASSQIGSGGLKAYEQYF. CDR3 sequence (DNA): TGTGCCAGCAGCCAAATCGGATCTGGGGGACTCAAAGCCTACGAGCAGTACTTC.

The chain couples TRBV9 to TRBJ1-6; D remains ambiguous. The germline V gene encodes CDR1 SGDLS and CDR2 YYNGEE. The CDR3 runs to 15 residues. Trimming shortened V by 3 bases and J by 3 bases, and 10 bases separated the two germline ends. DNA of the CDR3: TGTGCCAGCAGCGAGGACGGGGACTATAATTCACCCCTCCACTTT. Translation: CASSEDGDYNSPLHF.

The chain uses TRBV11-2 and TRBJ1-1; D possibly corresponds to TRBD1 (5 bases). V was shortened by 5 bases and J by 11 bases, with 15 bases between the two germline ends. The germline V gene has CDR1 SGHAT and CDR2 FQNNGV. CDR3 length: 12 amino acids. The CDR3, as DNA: TGTGCCAGCAGCCCCCGGGGCCGGGGGGCTTTCTTT. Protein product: CASSPRGRGAFF.

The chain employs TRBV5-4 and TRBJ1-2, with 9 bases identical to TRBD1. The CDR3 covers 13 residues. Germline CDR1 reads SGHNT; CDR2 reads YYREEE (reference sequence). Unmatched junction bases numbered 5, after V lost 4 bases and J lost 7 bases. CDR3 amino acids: CASSQTTGGGYTF. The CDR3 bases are TGTGCCAGCAGCCAGACGACAGGGGGTGGCTACACCTTC.

The CDR3: CASSTTAKGTDTQYF. Here the CDR3 DNA reads TGTGCCAGTAGTACGACAGCAAAAGGCACAGATACGCAGTATTTT. The chain is built from TRBV19 and TRBJ2-3; tentatively, D is TRBD1 (5 bases). This CDR3 comprises 15 residues. The germline V gene encodes CDR1 LNHDA and CDR2 SQIVND (reference sequence). V shed 4 bases and J shed 1 base, with 12 bases lying between them.

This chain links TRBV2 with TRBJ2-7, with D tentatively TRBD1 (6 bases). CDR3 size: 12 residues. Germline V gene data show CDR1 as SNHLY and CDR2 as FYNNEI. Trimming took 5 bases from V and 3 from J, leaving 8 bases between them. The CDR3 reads CASSQQGYEQYF. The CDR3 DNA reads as TGTGCCAGCAGTCAACAGGGCTACGAGCAGTACTTC.

The CDR3 sequence: CATSREPGDTEAFF. The CDR3 DNA follows: TGTGCCACCAGCAGAGAACCGGGGGACACTGAAGCTTTCTTT. The chain combines TRBV15 with TRBJ1-1; TRBD1 is a possible D gene (5 bases). Germline CDR1 and CDR2: LNHNV and YYDKDF (reference sequence). This CDR3 comprises 14 residues. Trimming took off 0 bases at V and 3 bases at J, with 8 bases between the two ends. Combining the CDR3 with reference TRBV15 and TRBJ1-1 gives the whole variable domain DAMVIQNPRYQVTQFGKPVTLSCSQTLNHNVMYWYQQKSSQAPKLLFHYYDKDFNNEADTPDNFQSRRPNTSFCFLDIRSPGLGDTAMYLCATSREPGDTEAFFGQGTRLTVV.